The 29 T cell receptor beta chains in this list originate from one sample, sequenced in a study of cytomegalovirus exposure and HLA in healthy donors. The primer mix had 60 Vbeta and 13 Jbeta primers. The protocol was immunoSEQ multiplex PCR, while the TCRdb copy is restricted to in-frame clones and leaves out a portion. The profile shows some 61,000 clones, roughly four fifths of them singletons. The sample was PBMCs. The receptors stem from a human donor in good health.

The chain recombines TRBV7-2 with TRBJ2-3; D ambiguous. Germline V gene lookup returns CDR1 SGHTA and CDR2 FQGNSA. V lost 1 base to trimming and J lost 2 bases, with 13 bases between them. This CDR3 region has 16 residues. The CDR3 DNA reads TGTGCCAGCAGCTTAGGGGCGCGACAAGACACAGATACGCAGTATTTT. Translating it yields CASSLGARQDTDTQYF.

This chain links TRBV4-3 with TRBJ1-2; weak D call: TRBD1 (5 bases). Trimming stripped 1 base from V and 7 bases from J, with 13 bases between. Germline values: CDR1 LGHNA, CDR2 YSLEER. This CDR3 spans 14 amino acids. In DNA, the CDR3 is TGCGCCAGCAGCCAAGCCGGGACTTTGGGTGGCTACACCTTC. Translation: CASSQAGTLGGYTF.

The V and J genes are TRBV5-1 and TRBJ2-5; tentative D call: TRBD1 (6 bases). The tail of the sequence fits TRBJ2-7 better, so the J call may be wrong. CDR3 size: 16 residues. Germline CDR1 reads SGHRS; CDR2 reads YFSETQ. CDR3 amino acids: CASSLDLTGSSHEQYF. The CDR3 DNA reads TGCGCCAGCAGCTTGGATCTAACAGGGAGTTCGCACGAGCAGTACTTC.

The chain employs TRBV4-1 and TRBJ1-4, with D uncertain. From germline, CDR1 is MGHRA and CDR2 YSYEKL. The CDR3 spans 15 residues. Trimming cost V 4 bases and J 2 bases, with 11 bases left between them. The CDR3 DNA reads as TGCGCCAGCAGCCGTTCTGTGGCCACTAATGAAAAACTGTTTTTT. This sequence encodes CASSRSVATNEKLFF.

V is TRBV12-5 and J is TRBJ2-7; D gene ambiguous. Germline values: CDR1 LGHNT, CDR2 FRNRAP. The ends were cut back, 7 bases at V and 3 bases at J, with 10 bases in the middle. This CDR3 has 12 amino acids. As DNA, the CDR3 is TGTGCTAGTGATCACAGATACTACGAGCAGTACTTC. Its translation: CASDHRYYEQYF.

There are a few counts of this clone. The rearrangement links TRBV6-1 to TRBJ1-1; weak D call: TRBD1 (6 bases). The CDR3 has 15 residues. Per germline, CDR1 MNHNS and CDR2 SASEGT. Trimming pared 3 bases from V and 3 bases from J, leaving 14 bases between. The CDR3: CASSDGQQRYTEAFF. In nucleotides, the CDR3 is TGTGCCAGCAGTGACGGACAGCAACGGTACACTGAAGCTTTCTTT.

The chain recombines TRBV27 with TRBJ2-3; perhaps TRBD2 as D (6 bases). This CDR3 is built from 17 residues. V shed 6 bases and J shed 10 bases, with 29 bases lying between them. Germline V gene lookup returns CDR1 MNHEY and CDR2 SMNVEV (reference sequence). The CDR3 DNA follows: TGTGCCAGCAGGGGGGGTCGTGGGGACCTCCGAATTATGCCGCAGTATTTT. It codes for CASRGGRGDLRIMPQYF.

V is TRBV19 and J is TRBJ2-3; tentatively, D is TRBD1 (6 bases). The CDR3 runs 15 residues. The germline V and J ends were trimmed by 4 bases and 4 bases, with 15 bases remaining between them. Germline V lookup: CDR1 LNHDA, CDR2 SQIVND (reference sequence). The CDR3 nucleotides read TGTGCCAGTAGTACCGGACAGTTTCTGGCAGATACGCAGTATTTT. Translation gives CASSTGQFLADTQYF.

The rearrangement uses TRBV27 and TRBJ1-1, with D tentatively TRBD1 (6 bases). Germline loops: CDR1 MNHEY, CDR2 SMNVEV (reference sequence). The V end was cut by 8 bases, the J end by 0 bases, with 16 bases between. This CDR3 contains 15 residues. The CDR3 DNA follows: TGTGCCAGCCTAGGTCGTGGGGGCATGAACACTGAAGCTTTCTTT. Amino acid sequence: CASLGRGGMNTEAFF.

The V call is TRBV7-2, the J call TRBJ1-1, with no clear D. CDR3 length: 12 amino acids. V lost 2 bases and J lost 2, with 3 bases in between. Germline lookup yields CDR1 SGHTA and CDR2 FQGNSA. CDR3 sequence: CASSLYNTEAFF. Written as DNA, the CDR3 is TGTGCCAGCAGCTTATATAACACTGAAGCTTTCTTT. The entire variable domain, with the rest obtained from reference TRBV7-2 and TRBJ1-1, is as follows: GAGVSQSPSNKVTEKGKDVELRCDPISGHTALYWYRQSLGQGLEFLIYFQGNSAPDKSGLPSDRFSAERTGGSVSTLTIQRTQQEDSAVYLCASSLYNTEAFFGQGTRLTVV.

With respect to this clone: Relative to the germline gene, one junction end is altered; a read error may explain this. CDR3 coding DNA: TGTGCCAGCAGTTACTCCGGTGGGAGGGACCCCTATGGCTACCCCTTC. The encoded protein is CASSYSGGRDPYGYPF. The V call is TRBV6-6, the J call TRBJ1-2; weak D call: TRBD1 (5 bases). There are 16 residues in the CDR3. CDR1 is MNHNY and CDR2 is SVGAGI in the germline V gene (reference sequence).

The genes are TRBV7-2 and TRBJ2-1; weak D call: TRBD2 (5 bases). The CDR3 has 13 amino acids. Per the germline V gene, CDR1 is SGHTA and CDR2 is FQGNSA. V was cut by 10 bases and J by 4 bases, with 14 bases left in between. The CDR3 bases are TGTGCCACCGGGCCACGGGGATACAATGAGCAGTTCTTC. It encodes CATGPRGYNEQFF.

This chain links TRBV19 with TRBJ1-5; 7 nucleotides line up with TRBD1. V lost 7 bases, J lost 0 bases, and 15 bases stayed unmatched. CDR3 length equals 18 residues. Germline CDR1 and CDR2: LNHDA and SQIVND (reference sequence). CDR3 sequence (DNA): TGTGCCAGTATAAGTCGGGGACAGCTCCTATATAGCAATCAGCCCCAGCATTTT. Amino acids: CASISRGQLLYSNQPQHF.

V usage is TRBV6-1 and J usage is TRBJ2-3; a possible D gene is TRBD1 (5 bases). From germline, CDR1 is MNHNS and CDR2 SASEGT. The ends were cut back, 11 bases at V and 2 bases at J, with 17 bases in the middle. The length of the CDR3 is 14 residues. CDR3 residues: CASEGVGSTDTQYF. The CDR3 DNA reads TGTGCCTCCGAAGGGGTAGGGTCCACAGATACGCAGTATTTT.

This chain links TRBV5-1 with TRBJ1-2; tentatively, D is TRBD1 (6 bases). The CDR3 covers 13 residues. Germline V CDR1 and CDR2: SGHRS, YFSETQ. The V end lost 0 bases, the J end lost 5 bases, and 8 bases lay between the germline ends. As DNA, the CDR3 is TGCGCCAGCAGCTTGGAACAGGGATATGGCTACACCTTC. Protein product: CASSLEQGYGYTF.

The rearrangement uses TRBV5-4 and TRBJ2-7; TRBD2 might be the D (6 bases). This CDR3 region has 14 residues. Between the trimmed V and J ends, which lost 4 bases and 0 bases, there was a span of 11 bases. In germline, CDR1 is SGHNT, CDR2 YYREEE (reference sequence). CDR3 DNA: TGTGCCAGCAGCCGTAGCGGATTCTCCTACGAGCAGTACTTC. Translating gives CASSRSGFSYEQYF.

This clone was detected once. V gene TRBV9 combines with J gene TRBJ2-3; D remains ambiguous. V was shortened by 0 bases and J by 1 base, with 12 bases between the two germline ends. Germline V gives CDR1 SGDLS, CDR2 YYNGEE. This CDR3 region has 16 residues. The CDR3 DNA reads as TGTGCCAGCAGCGTAGCCCAGATCCCCGGCACAGATACGCAGTATTTT. Amino acids: CASSVAQIPGTDTQYF.

The V gene is TRBV5-4, the J gene TRBJ2-2, with D possibly TRBD2 on 6 matching bases. CDR3 length equals 12 residues. CDR1 and CDR2 from the germline V gene are SGHNT and YYREEE (reference sequence). Deletions cut 4 bases from V and 7 bases from J, with 8 bases between. CDR3 sequence (DNA): TGTGCCAGCAGCCAGACTAGCGGGGAGCTGTTTTTT. It yields the protein CASSQTSGELFF.

The rearrangement links TRBV7-8 to TRBJ2-6; a possible D gene is TRBD1 (5 bases). The CDR3 is 16 residues long. Germline values: CDR1 SGHVS, CDR2 FQNEAQ. The V end was cut by 3 bases, the J end by 4 bases, with 13 bases between. The CDR3 coding sequence is TGTGCCAGCAGCTTTCGCAGGGTGGACGGGGCCAACGTCCTGACTTTC. Translation: CASSFRRVDGANVLTF.

This clone has a handful of counts. V gene TRBV6-1 combines with J gene TRBJ2-3, with a possible D match to TRBD2 (6 bases). Trimming removed 6 bases at V and 5 bases at J, with 15 bases between. Germline V CDR1 and CDR2: MNHNS, SASEGT. This CDR3 has 14 amino acids. The DNA for the CDR3 is TGTGCCAGCAGGCGACACGGAGGGATAGATACGCAGTATTTT. Amino acid sequence: CASRRHGGIDTQYF.

Points on this clone: The junction differs from germline at one of its ends, possibly a read error. This chain connects TRBV7-3 to TRBJ2-1; 7 nucleotides align to TRBD2. The V gene's germline CDR1 is SGHTA and CDR2 FQGTGA. This CDR3 is 16 amino acids long. CDR3 region: CASSLRGRGSHNEQFF. The CDR3 DNA reads TGTGCCAGCAGCTTAAGGGGGAGGGGCTCCCACAATGAGCAGTTCTTC.

The chain employs TRBV7-8 and TRBJ1-4; TRBD1 is a possible D gene (6 bases). The CDR3 has 15 amino acids. The V and J ends lost 6 bases and 8 bases respectively, with 19 bases between them. CDR1 and CDR2 (germline): SGHVS, FQNEAQ. CDR3 in amino acids: CASSLGLGASEKLFF. CDR3 nucleotide sequence: TGTGCCAGCAGTCTAGGATTGGGGGCTAGCGAAAAACTGTTTTTT.

This chain links TRBV11-2 with TRBJ1-4; D ambiguous. The ends were cut back, 4 bases at V and 3 bases at J, with 9 bases in the middle. CDR1 is SGHAT, CDR2 FQNNGV, per germline. CDR3 length: 14 amino acids. CDR3 in amino acids: CASSSGLSNEKLFF. In nucleotides, the CDR3 is TGTGCCAGCAGCTCAGGCTTATCTAATGAAAAACTGTTTTTT.

The genes are TRBV5-1 and TRBJ1-1, with D perhaps matching TRBD1 (6 bases). The CDR3 sequence is 14 residues long. The germline V gene encodes CDR1 SGHRS and CDR2 YFSETQ. Trimming removed 4 bases from V and 4 bases from J, with 14 bases in between. CDR3 in DNA: TGCGCCAGCAGCCCCCAAACAGGGAGCACTGAAGCTTTCTTT. Protein: CASSPQTGSTEAFF.

The chain uses TRBV7-9 and TRBJ2-3; 9 positions match TRBD2. CDR1 SEHNR and CDR2 FQNEAQ come from the germline V gene (reference sequence). This CDR3 has 15 residues. The junction had 3 bases not matched to a gene; V was cut back by 5 bases and J by 0 bases. CDR3 loop: CASSPLAGSTDTQYF. The CDR3 nucleotides are TGTGCCAGCAGCCCGCTAGCGGGGAGCACAGATACGCAGTATTTT.

This chain connects TRBV5-4 to TRBJ1-1; maybe TRBD1 (6 bases). The CDR3 contains 12 residues. In germline, CDR1 is SGHNT, CDR2 YYREEE (reference sequence). V lost 2 bases and J 6 bases, leaving 8 bases between the germline ends. CDR3 loop: CASSLDRSEAFF. The CDR3 DNA is TGTGCCAGCAGCTTAGACAGGTCTGAAGCTTTCTTT.

This clone was detected once. The chain carries TRBV6-6 and TRBJ1-6; 10 nucleotides match TRBD1. The V gene's germline CDR1 is MNHNY and CDR2 SVGAGI (reference sequence). V trimming: 2 bases; J trimming: 8 bases; junction bases outside the gene matches: 3. The CDR3 contains 15 residues. The CDR3 protein is CASSYRQGADSPLHF. CDR3 DNA: TGTGCCAGCAGTTACCGACAGGGGGCTGATTCACCCCTCCACTTT.

The chain links TRBV10-2 to TRBJ1-1; the D is unclear. This CDR3 spans 13 amino acids. V was trimmed by 3 bases and J by 4 bases, leaving 9 bases between them. CDR1 and CDR2 from the germline V gene are WSHSY and SAAADI. The CDR3 nucleotides are TGCGCCAGCAGTGACCGGGGTTTCACTGAAGCTTTCTTT. The encoded protein is CASSDRGFTEAFF.

In its sample, this clone was seen a few times. The rearrangement joins TRBV30 to TRBJ2-7; TRBD2 agrees at 9 bases. The CDR3 runs to 14 residues. CDR1 is GTSNPN and CDR2 is SVGIG in the germline V gene (reference sequence). J lost 3 bases, V lost 2 bases, and 5 bases had no gene match. CDR3 coding DNA: TGTGCCTGGAGTCTGGCGGGGGGGCTCTACGAGCAGTACTTC. Protein: CAWSLAGGLYEQYF.